This TCR beta chain was found in a study of technical replicates of blood from several donors. The protocol was immunoSEQ multiplex PCR, while the TCRdb copy is restricted to in-frame clones and leaves out a portion. The sample gives tens of thousands of clones, about 83% of which show up once; roughly 5% is in the top ten. CDR1 is MGHRA and CDR2 is YSYEKL in the germline V gene. This CDR3 comprises 17 residues. V gave up 1 base and J gave up 3 bases, with 19 bases separating them. The chain couples TRBV4-1 to TRBJ2-7; weak D call: TRBD2 (5 bases). The TCR originated in a human donor in good health. Some clones in this sample may be carry-over from other donors' samples. Sequences were obtained from PBMCs. CDR3 sequence reads: CASSQGISGNTVYEQYF. The CDR3 DNA reads TGCGCCAGCAGCCAAGGAATCTCGGGGAATACAGTCTACGAGCAGTACTTC.